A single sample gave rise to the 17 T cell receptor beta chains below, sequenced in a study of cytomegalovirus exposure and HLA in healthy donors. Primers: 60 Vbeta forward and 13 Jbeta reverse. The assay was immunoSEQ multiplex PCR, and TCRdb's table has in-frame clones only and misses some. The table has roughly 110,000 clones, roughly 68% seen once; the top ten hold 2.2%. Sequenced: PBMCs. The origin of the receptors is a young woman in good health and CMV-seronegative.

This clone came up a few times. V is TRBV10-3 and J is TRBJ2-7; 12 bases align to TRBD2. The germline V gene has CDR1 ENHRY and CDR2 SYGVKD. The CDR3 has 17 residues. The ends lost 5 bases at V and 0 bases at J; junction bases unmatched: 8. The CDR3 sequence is CAISMTSGSSLSYEQYF. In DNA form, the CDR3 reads TGTGCCATCAGTATGACTAGCGGGAGTTCACTCTCCTACGAGCAGTACTTC.

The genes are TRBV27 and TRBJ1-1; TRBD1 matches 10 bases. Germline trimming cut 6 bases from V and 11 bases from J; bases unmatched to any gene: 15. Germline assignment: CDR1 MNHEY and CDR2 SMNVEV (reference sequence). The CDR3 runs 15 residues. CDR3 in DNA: TGTGCCAGCAGCCCTTCCTCCGGGACAGGGGCATTGGCTTTCTTT. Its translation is CASSPSSGTGALAFF.

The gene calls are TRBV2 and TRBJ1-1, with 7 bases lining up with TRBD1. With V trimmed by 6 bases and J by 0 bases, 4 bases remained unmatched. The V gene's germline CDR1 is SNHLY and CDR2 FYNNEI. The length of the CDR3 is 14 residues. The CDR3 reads CASRGDSLNTEAFF. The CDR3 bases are TGTGCCAGCAGGGGGGACAGTTTGAACACTGAAGCTTTCTTT. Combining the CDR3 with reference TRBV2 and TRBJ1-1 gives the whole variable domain EPEVTQTPSHQVTQMGQEVILRCVPISNHLYFYWYRQILGQKVEFLVSFYNNEISEKSEIFDDQFSVERPDGSNFTLKIRSTKLEDSAMYFCASRGDSLNTEAFFGQGTRLTVV.

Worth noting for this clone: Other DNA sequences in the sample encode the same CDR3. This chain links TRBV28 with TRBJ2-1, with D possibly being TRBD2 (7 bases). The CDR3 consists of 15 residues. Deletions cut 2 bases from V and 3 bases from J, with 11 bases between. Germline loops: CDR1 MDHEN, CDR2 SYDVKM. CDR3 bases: TGTGCCAGCAGTTTAGGGGGAGGGGGCTACAATGAGCAGTTCTTC. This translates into CASSLGGGGYNEQFF.

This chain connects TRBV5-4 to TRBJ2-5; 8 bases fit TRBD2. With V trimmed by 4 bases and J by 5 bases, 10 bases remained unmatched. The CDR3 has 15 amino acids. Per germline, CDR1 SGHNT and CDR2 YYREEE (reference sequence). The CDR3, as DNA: TGTGCCAGCAGCCCCGACAGCGGCGGGAGGGAGACCCAGTACTTC. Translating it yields CASSPDSGGRETQYF.

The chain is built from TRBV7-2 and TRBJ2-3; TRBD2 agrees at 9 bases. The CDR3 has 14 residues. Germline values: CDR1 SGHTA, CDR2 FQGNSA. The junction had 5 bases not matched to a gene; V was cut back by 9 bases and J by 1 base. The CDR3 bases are TGTGCCAGTGTTATAGCGGGAGGCACAGATACGCAGTATTTT. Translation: CASVIAGGTDTQYF.

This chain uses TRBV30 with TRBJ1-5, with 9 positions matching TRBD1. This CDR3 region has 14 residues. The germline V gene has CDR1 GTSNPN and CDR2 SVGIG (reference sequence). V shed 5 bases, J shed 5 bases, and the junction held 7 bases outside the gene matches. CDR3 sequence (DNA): TGTGCCTGGGGATCGACAGGGGGGGATCAGCCCCAGCATTTT. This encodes CAWGSTGGDQPQHF. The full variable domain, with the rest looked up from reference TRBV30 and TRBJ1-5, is SQTIHQWPATLVQPVGSPLSLECTVEGTSNPNLYWYRQAAGRGLQLLFYSVGIGQISSEVPQNLSASRPQDRQFILSSKKLLLSDSGFYLCAWGSTGGDQPQHFGDGTRLSIL.

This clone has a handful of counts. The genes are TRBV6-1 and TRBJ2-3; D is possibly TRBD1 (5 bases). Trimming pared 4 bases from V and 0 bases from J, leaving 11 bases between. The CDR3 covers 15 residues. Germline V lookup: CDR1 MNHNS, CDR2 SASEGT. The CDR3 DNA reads TGTGCCAGCAGTGCCTGGACATCTAGCACAGATACGCAGTATTTT. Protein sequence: CASSAWTSSTDTQYF.

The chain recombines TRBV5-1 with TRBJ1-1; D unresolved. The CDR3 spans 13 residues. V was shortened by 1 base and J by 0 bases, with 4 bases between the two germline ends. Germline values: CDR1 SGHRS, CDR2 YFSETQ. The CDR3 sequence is CASSLPMNTEAFF. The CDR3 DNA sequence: TGCGCCAGCAGCTTGCCAATGAACACTGAAGCTTTCTTT.

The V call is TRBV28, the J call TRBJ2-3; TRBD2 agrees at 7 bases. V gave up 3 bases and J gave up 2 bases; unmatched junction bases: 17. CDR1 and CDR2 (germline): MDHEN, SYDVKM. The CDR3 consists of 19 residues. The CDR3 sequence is CASSFFPRGRASFTDTQYF. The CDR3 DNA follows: TGTGCCAGCAGTTTCTTTCCCCGGGGGAGGGCTTCTTTCACAGATACGCAGTATTTT.

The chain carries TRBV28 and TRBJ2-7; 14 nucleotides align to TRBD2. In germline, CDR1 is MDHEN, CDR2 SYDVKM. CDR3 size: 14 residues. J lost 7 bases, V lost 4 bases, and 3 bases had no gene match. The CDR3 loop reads CASSSRLAGGEQYF. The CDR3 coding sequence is TGTGCCAGCAGTTCCAGACTAGCGGGAGGGGAGCAGTACTTC. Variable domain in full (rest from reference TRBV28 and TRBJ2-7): DVKVTQSSRYLVKRTGEKVFLECVQDMDHENMFWYRQDPGLGLRLIYFSYDVKMKEKGDIPEGYSVSREKKERFSLILESASTNQTSMYLCASSSRLAGGEQYFGPGTRLTVT.

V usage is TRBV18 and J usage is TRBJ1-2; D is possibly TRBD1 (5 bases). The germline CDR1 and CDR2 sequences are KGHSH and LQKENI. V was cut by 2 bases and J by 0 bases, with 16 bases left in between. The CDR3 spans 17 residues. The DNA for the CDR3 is TGTGCCAGCTCACCATTCAGTAGGACACCGACTAACTATGGCTACACCTTC. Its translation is CASSPFSRTPTNYGYTF. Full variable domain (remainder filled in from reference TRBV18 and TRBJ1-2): NAGVMQNPRHLVRRRGQEARLRCSPMKGHSHVYWYRQLPEEGLKFMVYLQKENIIDESGMPKERFSAEFPKEGPSILRIQQVVRGDSAAYFCASSPFSRTPTNYGYTFGSGTRLTVV.

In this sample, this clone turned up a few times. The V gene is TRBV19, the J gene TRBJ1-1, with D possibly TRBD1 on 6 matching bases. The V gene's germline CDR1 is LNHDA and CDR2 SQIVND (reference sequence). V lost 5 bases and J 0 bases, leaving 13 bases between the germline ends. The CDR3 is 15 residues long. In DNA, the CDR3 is TGTGCCAGTAGTCCTTACAGGGAGATGAACACTGAAGCTTTCTTT. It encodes CASSPYREMNTEAFF.

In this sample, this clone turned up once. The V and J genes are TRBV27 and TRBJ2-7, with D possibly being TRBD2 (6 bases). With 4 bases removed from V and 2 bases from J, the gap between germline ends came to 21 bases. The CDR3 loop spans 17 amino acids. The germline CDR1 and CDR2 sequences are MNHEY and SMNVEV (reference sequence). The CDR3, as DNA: TGTGCCAGCAGTTCTCTAAAAAGAGCGGGCCTGGCCTACGAGCAGTACTTC. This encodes CASSSLKRAGLAYEQYF.

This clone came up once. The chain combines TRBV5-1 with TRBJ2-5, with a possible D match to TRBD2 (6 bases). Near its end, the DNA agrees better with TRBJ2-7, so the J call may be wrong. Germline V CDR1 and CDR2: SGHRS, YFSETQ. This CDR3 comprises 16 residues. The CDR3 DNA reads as TGCGCCAGCAGCGTGGGGGACTCTTGGGGCACCTACGAGCAGTACTTC. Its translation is CASSVGDSWGTYEQYF.

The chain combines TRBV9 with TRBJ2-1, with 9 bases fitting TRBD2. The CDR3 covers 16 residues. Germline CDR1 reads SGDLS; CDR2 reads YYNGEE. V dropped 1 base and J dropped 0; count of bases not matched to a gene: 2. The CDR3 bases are TGTGCCAGCAGCGTAAGCGGGAGGAGCTCCTACAATGAGCAGTTCTTC. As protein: CASSVSGRSSYNEQFF.

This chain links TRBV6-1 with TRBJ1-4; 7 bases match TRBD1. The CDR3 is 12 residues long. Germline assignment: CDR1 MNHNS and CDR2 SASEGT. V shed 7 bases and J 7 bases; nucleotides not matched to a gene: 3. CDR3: CASTGTVEKLFF. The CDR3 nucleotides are TGTGCCAGCACCGGGACAGTTGAAAAACTGTTTTTT.